This entry describes one T cell receptor (beta chain). This entry belongs to a study of shared clonotypes between healthy human individuals. Data came from immunoSEQ multiplex PCR; TCRdb stores just in-frame clones and leaves some out. This table holds more than 1,200,000 clones, just under 99% found once. The sequenced material came from naive CD4+ T cells sorted from blood. Subset noted: CD45RA+ positively selected. The sequence derives from a man aged 25 to 40 in good health.

The CDR3 here is CSVGHAGVSEQYF. CDR3 coding DNA: TGCAGCGTTGGACACGCAGGGGTTAGCGAGCAGTACTTC. The chain has TRBV29-1 and TRBJ2-7; tentative D call: TRBD1 (6 bases). Trimming removed 4 bases at V and 6 bases at J, with 16 bases between. Per the germline V gene, CDR1 is SQVTM and CDR2 is ANQGSEA. The CDR3 extends over 13 amino acids.